The subject of this entry is one TCR beta chain. Its cognate antigen is unknown. Per germline, CDR1 MGHRA and CDR2 YSYEKL. This CDR3 has 16 amino acids. V was clipped by 4 bases and J by 3 bases, with 18 bases between them. The PCR used 60 Vbeta and 13 Jbeta primers. Profiled with immunoSEQ multiplex PCR; TCRdb holds only in-frame clones, not every one. The sample yields a few hundred thousand clones, about four fifths seen once. The sample comes from a study of cytomegalovirus exposure and HLA in healthy donors. Whole-study findings and limits: Data from an earlier analysis indicated that most TCR beta V segments were productive either about 87% or about 30% of the time. Sequencing had likely introduced a cluster of highly shared sequence variants as an artifact. The availability of immune exposure information extended only to CMV serostatus.

The specimen sequenced was PBMCs. The chain links TRBV4-1 to TRBJ1-2; maybe TRBD1 (5 bases). The clonotype comes from a woman aged 40 to 49 in good health and CMV-seropositive. The CDR3 is CASSPGLGRVDYGYTF. For the CDR3, the DNA is TGCGCCAGCAGCCCCGGCCTAGGCAGGGTGGACTATGGCTACACCTTC.